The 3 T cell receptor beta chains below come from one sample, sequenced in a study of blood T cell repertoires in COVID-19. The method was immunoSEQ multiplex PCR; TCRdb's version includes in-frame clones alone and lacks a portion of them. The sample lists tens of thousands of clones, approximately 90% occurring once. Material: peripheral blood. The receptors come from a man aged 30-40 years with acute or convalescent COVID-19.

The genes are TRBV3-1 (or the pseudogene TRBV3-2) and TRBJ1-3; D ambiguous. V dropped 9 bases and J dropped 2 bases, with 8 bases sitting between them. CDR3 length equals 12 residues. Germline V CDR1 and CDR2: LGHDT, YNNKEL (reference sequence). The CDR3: CASQAPGNTIYF. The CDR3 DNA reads TGTGCCAGTCAGGCTCCTGGAAACACCATATATTTT.

Here the CDR3 DNA reads TGTGCCACCAGCAGAGAGTTCCGGGGGGAGACCCAGTACTTC. Translation: CATSREFRGETQYF. The chain couples TRBV15 to TRBJ2-5, with a possible D match to TRBD2 (6 bases). The germline V gene encodes CDR1 LNHNV and CDR2 YYDKDF (reference sequence). The CDR3 totals 14 residues. V was cut by 0 bases and J by 5 bases, with 10 bases left in between. The complete variable domain, with remaining parts taken from reference TRBV15 and TRBJ2-5, reads DAMVIQNPRYQVTQFGKPVTLSCSQTLNHNVMYWYQQKSSQAPKLLFHYYDKDFNNEADTPDNFQSRRPNTSFCFLDIRSPGLGDTAMYLCATSREFRGETQYFGPGTRLLVL.

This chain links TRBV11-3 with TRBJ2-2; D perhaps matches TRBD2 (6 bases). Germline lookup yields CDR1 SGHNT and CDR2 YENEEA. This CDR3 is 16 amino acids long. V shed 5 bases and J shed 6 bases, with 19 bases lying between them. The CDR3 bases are TGTGCCAGCAGCCAGGGTCGGGGGAAGGGTGCCGGGGAGCTGTTTTTT. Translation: CASSQGRGKGAGELFF. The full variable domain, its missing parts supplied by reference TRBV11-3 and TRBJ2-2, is EAGVVQSPRYKIIEKKQPVAFWCNPISGHNTLYWYLQNLGQGPELLIRYENEEAVDDSQLPKDRFSAERLKGVDSTLKIQPAELGDSAVYLCASSQGRGKGAGELFFGEGSRLTVL.